These 19 T cell receptor beta chains came from one sample sequenced in a study of T cell changes during pregnancy in multiple sclerosis. TCRdb keeps only in-frame clones here, not all; method: immunoSEQ multiplex PCR. This sample yields about 100,000 clones, of which around 93% are seen a single time; just under 2% belongs to the top ten. Sample: peripheral blood, taken after pregnancy. The receptors derive from a female donor with multiple sclerosis, enrolled in a pregnancy study.

The V and J genes are TRBV15 and TRBJ1-2, with D possibly being TRBD1 (6 bases). The CDR3 spans 14 residues. The V end lost 0 bases, the J end lost 3 bases, and 8 bases lay between the germline ends. Germline V gene sequence: CDR1 LNHNV, CDR2 YYDKDF (reference sequence). The CDR3 here is CATSRDEGDYGYTF. The DNA of the CDR3 is TGTGCCACCAGCAGAGATGAGGGGGACTATGGCTACACCTTC.

This clone appeared a single time. This chain joins TRBV10-3 and TRBJ1-2; D is perhaps TRBD1 (5 bases). The CDR3 consists of 16 residues. Germline CDR1 is ENHRY and CDR2 is SYGVKD. V lost 10 bases, J lost 7 bases, and 28 bases lay in between. CDR3 bases: TGTGCCACCCTGAACTTAGGGGCTGGATTTTCCGCTGGCTACACCTTC. It yields the protein CATLNLGAGFSAGYTF.

The V gene is TRBV7-8, the J gene TRBJ2-5; 7 positions match TRBD1. V was clipped by 4 bases and J by 1 base; unmatched bases: 3. The germline V gene has CDR1 SGHVS and CDR2 FQNEAQ. The CDR3 contains 14 residues. The CDR3 DNA is TGTGCCAGCAGCTCCGGGACAGTCCAAGAGACCCAGTACTTC. This translates into CASSSGTVQETQYF.

Remarks on this clone: Other DNA variants within this sample encode the same CDR3. The rearrangement uses TRBV27 and TRBJ1-5; D is unresolved. CDR1 and CDR2 from the germline V gene are MNHEY and SMNVEV (reference sequence). CDR3 length: 14 residues. Trimming pared 3 bases from V and 1 base from J, leaving 7 bases between. CDR3 residues: CASSLGGSNQPQHF. The CDR3 nucleotides are TGTGCCAGCAGTTTGGGAGGAAGCAATCAGCCCCAGCATTTT.

The CDR3 coding sequence is TGTGCCAGCGGAATTTATGAGGGGGAACTGTTTTTT. This translates into CASGIYEGELFF. The chain is built from TRBV6-5 and TRBJ1-4; possibly TRBD1 for D (6 bases). The V gene's germline CDR1 is MNHEY and CDR2 SVGAGI. The V end lost 8 bases, the J end lost 12 bases, and 16 bases lay between the germline ends. This CDR3 contains 12 residues.

The chain employs TRBV11-1 and TRBJ2-1; 11 nucleotides agree with TRBD1. Germline CDR1 SGHAT, CDR2 FQDESV (reference sequence). The CDR3 runs to 15 residues. V was clipped by 5 bases and J by 8 bases; unmatched bases: 8. This CDR3 reads CASSKDRGRGDEQFF. The CDR3, as DNA: TGTGCCAGCAGCAAGGACAGGGGGCGCGGGGATGAGCAGTTCTTC.

The chain recombines TRBV11-2 with TRBJ1-2, with D perhaps matching TRBD1 (5 bases). Germline V gene sequence: CDR1 SGHAT, CDR2 FQNNGV. Deletions cut 0 bases from V and 2 bases from J, with 10 bases between. The CDR3 consists of 15 residues. CDR3 in amino acids: CASSLDLQANYGYTF. CDR3 DNA sequence: TGTGCCAGCAGCTTAGATCTACAGGCCAACTATGGCTACACCTTC. Using reference TRBV11-2 and TRBJ1-2 for the parts outside the CDR3, the full variable domain is EAGVAQSPRYKIIEKRQSVAFWCNPISGHATLYWYQQILGQGPKLLIQFQNNGVVDDSQLPKDRFSAERLKGVDSTLKIQPAKLEDSAVYLCASSLDLQANYGYTFGSGTRLTVV.

The chain links TRBV28 to TRBJ2-3, with 16 bases that match TRBD2. This CDR3 region has 17 residues. The V gene's germline CDR1 is MDHEN and CDR2 SYDVKM. Losses at the gene ends were 3 bases for V and 5 bases for J; bases not matched to a gene: 5. The CDR3 nucleotides read TGTGCCAGCAGTTTTCCGGGACTAGCGGGAGGGGAAGATACGCAGTATTTT. Translating it yields CASSFPGLAGGEDTQYF.

This sequence joins TRBV5-1 and TRBJ2-7; tentative D call: TRBD1 (6 bases). Germline assignment: CDR1 SGHRS and CDR2 YFSETQ. The CDR3 covers 16 residues. The V end lost 2 bases, the J end lost 5 bases, and 20 bases lay between the germline ends. CDR3 residues: CASSFDNLTGKHEQYF. CDR3 DNA sequence: TGCGCCAGCAGCTTCGATAACTTAACAGGGAAGCACGAGCAGTACTTC. Full variable domain (missing parts from reference TRBV5-1 and TRBJ2-7): KAGVTQTPRYLIKTRGQQVTLSCSPISGHRSVSWYQQTPGQGLQFLFEYFSETQRNKGNFPGRFSGRQFSNSRSEMNVSTLELGDSALYLCASSFDNLTGKHEQYFGPGTRLTVT.

The chain is built from TRBV2 and TRBJ2-7; 9 bases are a match to TRBD1. With 3 bases clipped from V and 6 bases from J, the junction kept 6 bases outside the gene matches. The CDR3 covers 14 residues. In germline, CDR1 is SNHLY, CDR2 FYNNEI. This chain's CDR3 is CASSEGTGLSEQYF. The CDR3 coding sequence is TGTGCCAGCAGTGAGGGGACAGGGTTGAGCGAGCAGTACTTC.

This sequence joins TRBV11-1 and TRBJ1-1, with D possibly being TRBD1 (6 bases). Deletions cut 4 bases from V and 7 bases from J, with 19 bases between. This CDR3 has 15 residues. Germline CDR1 SGHAT, CDR2 FQDESV (reference sequence). CDR3 DNA: TGTGCCAGCAGCTCGATACCATACAGGGAAATTGAAGCTTTCTTT. This sequence encodes CASSSIPYREIEAFF. The full variable domain, its missing parts supplied by reference TRBV11-1 and TRBJ1-1, is EAEVAQSPRYKITEKSQAVAFWCDPISGHATLYWYRQILGQGPELLVQFQDESVVDDSQLPKDRFSAERLKGVDSTLKIQPAELGDSAMYLCASSSIPYREIEAFFGQGTRLTVV.

This chain joins TRBV6-1 and TRBJ1-6; no reliable D call. Trimming left V 0 bases short and J 4 bases short, with 10 bases between. Germline CDR1 is MNHNS and CDR2 is SASEGT. This CDR3 comprises 16 residues. CDR3 in amino acids: CASSEALREYNSPLHF. CDR3 bases: TGTGCCAGCAGTGAAGCGCTCCGGGAGTATAATTCACCCCTCCACTTT.

The chain links TRBV6-5 to TRBJ2-7, with D possibly TRBD1 on 6 matching bases. Germline lookup yields CDR1 MNHEY and CDR2 SVGAGI. V gave up 2 bases and J gave up 4 bases, with 12 bases separating them. The CDR3 is 14 amino acids. The CDR3 sequence is CASSYQGRAYEQYF. CDR3 in DNA: TGTGCCAGCAGTTACCAGGGGCGAGCTTACGAGCAGTACTTC.

This clone was counted once. This chain uses TRBV7-2 with TRBJ2-1; weak D call: TRBD1 (5 bases). The CDR3 contains 16 residues. Germline V gene data show CDR1 as SGHTA and CDR2 as FQGNSA. Trimming shortened V by 2 bases and J by 4 bases, and 15 bases separated the two germline ends. The CDR3 reads CASSLLAAGIYNEQFF. In DNA form, the CDR3 reads TGTGCCAGCAGCTTATTGGCGGCAGGGATTTACAATGAGCAGTTCTTC.

The rearrangement uses TRBV6-4 and TRBJ2-1; D is possibly TRBD2 (5 bases). This CDR3 has 16 residues. The germline V and J ends were trimmed by 4 bases and 4 bases, with 17 bases remaining between them. Germline CDR1 and CDR2: MRHNA and SNTAGT. Written as DNA, the CDR3 is TGTGCCAGCAGTGTGTCGGCGGGTGAGCCATACAATGAGCAGTTCTTC. Its protein product is CASSVSAGEPYNEQFF.

This rearrangement joins TRBV30 to TRBJ1-5; the D gene is possibly TRBD1 (5 bases). This CDR3 spans 13 amino acids. With 0 bases removed from V and 5 bases from J, the gap between germline ends came to 8 bases. Germline CDR1 and CDR2: GTSNPN and SVGIG (reference sequence). Here the CDR3 DNA reads TGTGCCTGGAGTGTTGGGGGGGATCAGCCCCAGCATTTT. Translated: CAWSVGGDQPQHF.

The J gene is TRBJ1-1, the V gene TRBV19, with D hard to call. The length of the CDR3 is 13 residues. V dropped 7 bases and J dropped 2 bases, with 11 bases sitting between them. Germline V gene sequence: CDR1 LNHDA, CDR2 SQIVND (reference sequence). CDR3 loop: CASTLGVNTEAFF. CDR3 bases: TGTGCCAGTACCCTGGGAGTTAACACTGAAGCTTTCTTT.

This chain links TRBV9 with TRBJ2-7; 7 bases map to TRBD1. The germline V gene has CDR1 SGDLS and CDR2 YYNGEE. The CDR3 covers 15 residues. V shed 3 bases and J 4 bases; nucleotides not matched to a gene: 10. CDR3 in amino acids: CASSATPGTEYEQYF. CDR3 sequence (DNA): TGTGCCAGCAGCGCGACCCCCGGGACAGAGTACGAGCAGTACTTC. Full variable domain (outside the CDR3, taken from reference TRBV9 and TRBJ2-7): DSGVTQTPKHLITATGQRVTLRCSPRSGDLSVYWYQQSLDQGLQFLIQYYNGEERAKGNILERFSAQQFPDLHSELNLSSLELGDSALYFCASSATPGTEYEQYFGPGTRLTVT.

CDR3 protein: CASRRGADTGELFF. The CDR3 bases are TGTGCCAGCAGGCGGGGGGCTGACACCGGGGAGCTGTTTTTT. The chain links TRBV2 to TRBJ2-2, with 8 bases identical to TRBD2. The V segment lost 6 bases and the J segment 3 bases; nucleotides outside the gene matches: 3. The CDR3 sequence is 14 residues long. Germline V gives CDR1 SNHLY, CDR2 FYNNEI.